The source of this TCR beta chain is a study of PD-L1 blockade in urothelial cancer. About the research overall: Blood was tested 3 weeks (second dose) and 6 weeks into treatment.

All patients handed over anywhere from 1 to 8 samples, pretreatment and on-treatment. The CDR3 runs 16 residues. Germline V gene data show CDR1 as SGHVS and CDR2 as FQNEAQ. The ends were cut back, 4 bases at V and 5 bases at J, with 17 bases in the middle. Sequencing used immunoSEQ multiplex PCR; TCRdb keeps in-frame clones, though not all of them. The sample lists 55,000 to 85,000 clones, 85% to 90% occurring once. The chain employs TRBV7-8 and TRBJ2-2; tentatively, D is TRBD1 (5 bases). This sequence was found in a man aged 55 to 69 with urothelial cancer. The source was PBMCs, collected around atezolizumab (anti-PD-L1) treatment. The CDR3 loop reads CASSSSNTPGTGELFF. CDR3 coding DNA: TGTGCCAGCAGCTCCTCTAACACTCCAGGGACCGGGGAGCTGTTTTTT. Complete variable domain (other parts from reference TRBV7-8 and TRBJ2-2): GAGVSQSPRYKVAKRGQDVALRCDPISGHVSLFWYQQALGQGPEFLTYFQNEAQLDKSGLPSDRFFAERPEGSVSTLKIQRTQQEDSAVYLCASSSSNTPGTGELFFGEGSRLTVL.